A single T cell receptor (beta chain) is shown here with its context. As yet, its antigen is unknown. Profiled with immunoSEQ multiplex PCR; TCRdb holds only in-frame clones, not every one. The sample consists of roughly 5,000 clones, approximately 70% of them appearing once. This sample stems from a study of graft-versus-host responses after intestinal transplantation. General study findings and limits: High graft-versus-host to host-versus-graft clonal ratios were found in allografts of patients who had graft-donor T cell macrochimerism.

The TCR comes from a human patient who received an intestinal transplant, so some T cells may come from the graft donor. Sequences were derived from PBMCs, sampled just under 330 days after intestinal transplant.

CDR3 bases: TGTGCCAGCAGCCCGGGACTAGCGGGGGCATGGGATACGCAGTATTTT. Protein sequence: CASSPGLAGAWDTQYF. The J gene is TRBJ2-3, the V gene TRBV5-6, with 14 bases identical to TRBD2. The CDR3 runs to 16 residues. V lost 4 bases to trimming and J lost 6 bases; unmatched junction nucleotides: 7. The germline V gene has CDR1 SGHDT and CDR2 YYEEEE.